Shown below are 20 T cell receptor beta chains from a single sample sequenced in a study of blood T cell repertoires in COVID-19. Measured with immunoSEQ multiplex PCR; TCRdb has only the in-frame clones, and not every one. The table shows about 400,000 clones, with roughly 88% occurring only once. Material for sequencing was PBMCs or T cells enriched from blood (not recorded which). These receptors all stem from a woman between 40 and 55 years old with acute COVID-19.

This clone was seen only once. J is TRBJ1-6 and V is TRBV10-3; D call uncertain. The germline V gene has CDR1 ENHRY and CDR2 SYGVKD. The CDR3 consists of 17 residues. Trimming stripped 4 bases from V and 7 bases from J, with 20 bases between. CDR3 nucleotide sequence: TGTGCCATCAGTGCCTCGCTCACTCAGGCAGTCAATTCACCCCTCCACTTT. Protein: CAISASLTQAVNSPLHF.

This chain links TRBV2 with TRBJ1-1, with D possibly matching TRBD1 (5 bases). CDR1 is SNHLY and CDR2 is FYNNEI in the germline V gene. Trimming left V 10 bases short and J 2 bases short, with 17 bases between. The CDR3 consists of 14 residues. The CDR3 DNA reads as TGTGCCACCGCTTGGGGGGACCGAAACACTGAAGCTTTCTTT. This translates into CATAWGDRNTEAFF.

The rearrangement joins TRBV4-1 to TRBJ1-1; TRBD1 aligns across 7 bases. The CDR3 spans 15 residues. The ends lost 2 bases at V and 5 bases at J; junction bases unmatched: 8. CDR1 and CDR2 from the germline V gene are MGHRA and YSYEKL. CDR3 bases: TGCGCCAGCAGCCAATACGACAGGGAAAGGACTGAAGCTTTCTTT. Translation: CASSQYDRERTEAFF.

In its sample, this clone was seen once. The V gene is TRBV7-8, the J gene TRBJ1-1; D call uncertain. Germline V lookup: CDR1 SGHVS, CDR2 FQNEAQ. This CDR3 has 13 residues. Trimming took 2 bases from V and 1 from J, leaving 5 bases between them. The CDR3: CASSLQRNTEAFF. The CDR3 region has the DNA TGTGCCAGCAGCTTACAGCGGAACACTGAAGCTTTCTTT.

V is TRBV12-3 or TRBV12-4 and J is TRBJ1-2; D is undetermined. Trimming left V 10 bases short and J 7 bases short, with 16 bases between. The CDR3 consists of 12 residues. The CDR3 DNA sequence: TGTGCCAACCGGGTCTCGAGCGGTGGCTACACCTTC. It translates to CANRVSSGGYTF.

The genes are TRBV18 and TRBJ2-1, with 9 bases matching TRBD1. The length of the CDR3 is 14 residues. With 4 bases clipped from V and 8 bases from J, the junction kept 6 bases outside the gene matches. Germline V CDR1 and CDR2: KGHSH, LQKENI. CDR3 DNA: TGTGCCAGCTCACGGACAGGGGCCGTGGATGAGCAGTTCTTC. Amino acid sequence: CASSRTGAVDEQFF.

The V and J genes are TRBV7-9 and TRBJ2-4; possibly TRBD1 for D (6 bases). This CDR3 spans 16 amino acids. V lost 2 bases, J lost 2 bases, and 13 bases lay in between. Germline lookup yields CDR1 SEHNR and CDR2 FQNEAQ (reference sequence). The CDR3: CASSLRTDFPKNIQYF. The DNA of the CDR3 is TGTGCCAGCAGCTTACGGACAGACTTCCCCAAAAACATTCAGTACTTC.

The chain recombines TRBV10-3 with TRBJ1-4; no clear D gene. CDR1 and CDR2 from the germline V gene are ENHRY and SYGVKD. The CDR3 has 13 residues. V lost 8 bases and J lost 0, with 7 bases in between. The CDR3 nucleotides read TGTGCCATCGCTAAAGCAACTAATGAAAAACTGTTTTTT. This encodes CAIAKATNEKLFF.

The CDR3 nucleotides are TGTGCCTGGAGTGTAGCTAGCGGGGGGATCACAGATACGCAGTATTTT. It encodes CAWSVASGGITDTQYF. The V call is TRBV30, the J call TRBJ2-3; 11 bases fit TRBD2. V was pared by 0 bases and J by 2 bases, with 4 bases of the junction left unmatched. This CDR3 has 16 amino acids. Looked up from germline, CDR1 is GTSNPN and CDR2 is SVGIG (reference sequence).

The chain employs TRBV6-5 and TRBJ1-1; D possibly corresponds to TRBD1 (5 bases). The ends were cut back, 6 bases at V and 3 bases at J, with 8 bases in the middle. The CDR3 covers 12 residues. Germline V gene sequence: CDR1 MNHEY, CDR2 SVGAGI. The CDR3 here is CASSDSYTEAFF. The CDR3, as DNA: TGTGCCAGCAGCGACAGTTACACTGAAGCTTTCTTT.

This sequence joins TRBV3-1 (or the pseudogene TRBV3-2) and TRBJ1-2; D gene uncertain. The V and J ends lost 0 bases and 6 bases respectively, with 11 bases between them. The CDR3 has 14 amino acids. Germline CDR1 is LGHDT and CDR2 is YNNKEL (reference sequence). CDR3: CASSQDPGRDGYTF. The CDR3 region has the DNA TGTGCCAGCAGCCAAGATCCGGGGAGAGATGGCTACACCTTC.

V and J are TRBV6-6 and TRBJ2-7, with 9 bases aligning to TRBD2. CDR3 length: 18 amino acids. Germline CDR1 reads MNHNY; CDR2 reads SVGAGI (reference sequence). With V trimmed by 5 bases and J by 1 base, 15 bases remained unmatched. The CDR3 region is CASSHPGLAKGSSYEQYF. CDR3 nucleotide sequence: TGTGCCAGCAGTCATCCGGGACTAGCTAAGGGGAGTTCCTACGAGCAGTACTTC.

A single count supports this clone. Here the CDR3 reads CASSILGANVLTF. In DNA, the CDR3 is TGTGCCAGTAGTATTCTGGGGGCCAACGTCCTGACTTTC. The chain joins TRBV19 to TRBJ2-6; D is unclear. Germline lookup yields CDR1 LNHDA and CDR2 SQIVND (reference sequence). This CDR3 has 13 residues. Trimming stripped 3 bases from V and 4 bases from J, with 4 bases between.

This chain connects TRBV27 to TRBJ2-3, with 9 positions matching TRBD1. Per germline, CDR1 MNHEY and CDR2 SMNVEV (reference sequence). Losses at the gene ends were 4 bases for V and 7 bases for J; bases not matched to a gene: 9. CDR3 length: 15 amino acids. In DNA, the CDR3 is TGTGCCAGCAGTTCGAGGGACAGGGAGGTCAATACGCAGTATTTT. It translates to CASSSRDREVNTQYF.

The V call is TRBV5-1, the J call TRBJ2-1; maybe TRBD1 (5 bases). This CDR3 is 16 amino acids long. CDR1 and CDR2 from the germline V gene are SGHRS and YFSETQ. V gave up 2 bases and J gave up 3 bases, with 15 bases separating them. The CDR3 DNA reads TGCGCCAGCAGCTTTTTACCGCCCGACAGCTACAATGAGCAGTTCTTC. Translating it yields CASSFLPPDSYNEQFF. The full variable domain, its missing parts supplied by reference TRBV5-1 and TRBJ2-1, is KAGVTQTPRYLIKTRGQQVTLSCSPISGHRSVSWYQQTPGQGLQFLFEYFSETQRNKGNFPGRFSGRQFSNSRSEMNVSTLELGDSALYLCASSFLPPDSYNEQFFGPGTRLTVL.

This chain joins TRBV15 and TRBJ1-5; TRBD1 is a possible D gene (6 bases). Germline CDR1 and CDR2: LNHNV and YYDKDF (reference sequence). V gave up 1 base and J gave up 7 bases, with 11 bases separating them. The CDR3 runs to 14 residues. CDR3 DNA: TGTGCCACCAGCAGAGTACAGGGAGAACAGCCCCAGCATTTT. Protein: CATSRVQGEQPQHF.

This clone was counted once. The chain is built from TRBV20-1 and TRBJ2-7; D may be TRBD2 (5 bases). Between the trimmed V and J ends, which lost 3 bases and 3 bases, there was a span of 9 bases. The germline V gene has CDR1 DFQATT and CDR2 SNEGSKA (reference sequence). This CDR3 is 12 amino acids long. The CDR3 loop reads CSASSGNYEQYF. The CDR3 coding sequence is TGCAGTGCTAGTTCCGGGAACTACGAGCAGTACTTC.

V is TRBV3-1 (or the pseudogene TRBV3-2) and J is TRBJ2-2, with a tentative D call TRBD1 (7 bases). V was trimmed by 2 bases and J by 7 bases, leaving 17 bases between them. CDR1 is LGHDT and CDR2 is YNNKEL in the germline V gene (reference sequence). This CDR3 region has 16 residues. The CDR3 bases are TGTGCCAGCAGCCAAAGAGGGGGCGGGGATGGCGGGGAGCTGTTTTTT. Amino acid sequence: CASSQRGGGDGGELFF.

The chain has TRBV18 and TRBJ2-3; possibly TRBD1 for D (6 bases). Germline-derived CDR1 and CDR2 are KGHSH and LQKENI. V was pared by 0 bases and J by 2 bases, with 9 bases between. The CDR3 has 15 residues. The CDR3 here is CASSPPTGNTDTQYF. The CDR3 DNA is TGTGCCAGCTCACCACCTACAGGGAACACAGATACGCAGTATTTT.

The CDR3 DNA reads as TGTGCCAGTAGCGCTATGACAGGGAACACCGGGGAGCTGTTTTTT. Protein product: CASSAMTGNTGELFF. J is TRBJ2-2 and V is TRBV19, with a weak D call TRBD1 (6 bases). Germline assignment: CDR1 LNHDA and CDR2 SQIVND (reference sequence). Trimming removed 6 bases at V and 1 base at J, with 12 bases between. The CDR3 consists of 15 residues.